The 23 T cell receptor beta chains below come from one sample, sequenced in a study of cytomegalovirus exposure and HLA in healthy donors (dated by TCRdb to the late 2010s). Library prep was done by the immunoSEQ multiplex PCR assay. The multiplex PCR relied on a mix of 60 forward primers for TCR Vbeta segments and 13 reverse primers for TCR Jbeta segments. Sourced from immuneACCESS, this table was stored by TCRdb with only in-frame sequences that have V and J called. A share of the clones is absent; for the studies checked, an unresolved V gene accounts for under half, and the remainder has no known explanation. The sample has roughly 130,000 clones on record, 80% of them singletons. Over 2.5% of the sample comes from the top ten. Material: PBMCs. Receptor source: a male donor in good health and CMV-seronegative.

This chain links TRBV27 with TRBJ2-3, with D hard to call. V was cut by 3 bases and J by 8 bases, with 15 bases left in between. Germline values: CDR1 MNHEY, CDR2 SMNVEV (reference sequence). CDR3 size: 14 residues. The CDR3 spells CASSFGVASGTQYF. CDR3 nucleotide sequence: TGTGCCAGCAGTTTTGGAGTGGCCTCCGGTACGCAGTATTTT.

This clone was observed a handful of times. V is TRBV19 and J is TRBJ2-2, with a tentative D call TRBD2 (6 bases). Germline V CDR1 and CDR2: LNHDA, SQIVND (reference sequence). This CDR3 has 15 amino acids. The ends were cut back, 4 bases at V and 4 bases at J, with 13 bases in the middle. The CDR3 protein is CASSTLLAVTGELFF. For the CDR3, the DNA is TGTGCCAGTAGTACCCTCTTAGCGGTCACCGGGGAGCTGTTTTTT.

This CDR3 reads CASSLSTNTEAFF. The CDR3 nucleotides are TGTGCCAGCAGTCTATCTACGAACACTGAAGCTTTCTTT. The chain joins TRBV28 to TRBJ1-1; D gene uncertain. This CDR3 is built from 13 residues. Germline V gene lookup returns CDR1 MDHEN and CDR2 SYDVKM. V gave up 5 bases and J gave up 1 base, with 8 bases separating them.

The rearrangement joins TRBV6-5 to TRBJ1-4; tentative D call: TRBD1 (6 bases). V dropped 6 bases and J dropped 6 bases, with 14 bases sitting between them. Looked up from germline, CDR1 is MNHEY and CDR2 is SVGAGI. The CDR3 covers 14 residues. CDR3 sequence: CASRQRGGDEKLFF. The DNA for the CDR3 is TGTGCCAGCAGGCAAAGGGGGGGGGATGAAAAACTGTTTTTT.

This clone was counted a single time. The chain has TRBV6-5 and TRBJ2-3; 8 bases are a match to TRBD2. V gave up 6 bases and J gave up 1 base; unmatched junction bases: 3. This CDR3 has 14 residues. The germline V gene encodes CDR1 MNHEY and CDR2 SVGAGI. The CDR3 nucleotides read TGTGCCAGCAGGAATAGCGGGGGCACAGATACGCAGTATTTT. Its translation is CASRNSGGTDTQYF.

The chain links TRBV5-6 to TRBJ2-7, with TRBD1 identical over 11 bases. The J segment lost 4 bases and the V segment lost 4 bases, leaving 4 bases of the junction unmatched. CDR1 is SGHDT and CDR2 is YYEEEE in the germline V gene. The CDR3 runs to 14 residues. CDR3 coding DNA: TGTGCCAGCAGCAAGGGACAGGGGGTATACGAGCAGTACTTC. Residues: CASSKGQGVYEQYF.

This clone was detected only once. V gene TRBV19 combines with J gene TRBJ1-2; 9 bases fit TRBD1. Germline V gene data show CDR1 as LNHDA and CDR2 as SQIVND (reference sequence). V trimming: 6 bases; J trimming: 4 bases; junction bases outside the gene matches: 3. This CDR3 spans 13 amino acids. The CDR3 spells CASRLGQGYGYTF. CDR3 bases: TGTGCCAGTAGACTGGGACAGGGCTATGGCTACACCTTC.

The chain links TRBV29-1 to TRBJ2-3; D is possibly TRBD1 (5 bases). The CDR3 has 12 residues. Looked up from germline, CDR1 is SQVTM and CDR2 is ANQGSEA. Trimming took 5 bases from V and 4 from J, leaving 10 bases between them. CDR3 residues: CSVPDSADTQYF. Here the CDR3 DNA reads TGCAGCGTTCCTGACAGCGCAGATACGCAGTATTTT.

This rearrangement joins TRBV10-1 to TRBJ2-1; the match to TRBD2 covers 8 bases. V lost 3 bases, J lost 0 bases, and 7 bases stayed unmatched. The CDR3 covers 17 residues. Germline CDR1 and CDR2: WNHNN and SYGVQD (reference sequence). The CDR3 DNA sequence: TGCGCCAGCAGTGAAAGGACTAGCAGCAACTCCTACAATGAGCAGTTCTTC. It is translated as CASSERTSSNSYNEQFF.

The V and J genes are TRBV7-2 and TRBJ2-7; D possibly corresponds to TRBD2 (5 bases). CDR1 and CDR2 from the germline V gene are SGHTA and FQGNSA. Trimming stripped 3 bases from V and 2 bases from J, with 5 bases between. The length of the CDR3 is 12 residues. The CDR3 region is CASSFGAYEQYF. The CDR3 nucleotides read TGTGCCAGCAGCTTCGGGGCCTACGAGCAGTACTTC.

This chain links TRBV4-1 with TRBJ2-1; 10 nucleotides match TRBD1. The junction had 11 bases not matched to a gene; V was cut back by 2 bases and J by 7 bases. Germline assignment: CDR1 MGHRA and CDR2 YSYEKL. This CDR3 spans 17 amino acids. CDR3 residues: CASSQFPETGGMNEQFF. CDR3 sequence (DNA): TGCGCCAGCAGCCAATTTCCAGAGACAGGGGGCATGAATGAGCAGTTCTTC.

The CDR3 sequence is CASSYGATVTEAFF. CDR3 DNA sequence: TGTGCCAGCAGTTACGGGGCGACGGTCACTGAAGCTTTCTTT. The V gene is TRBV6-5, the J gene TRBJ1-1; TRBD1 might be the D (5 bases). The CDR3 extends over 14 amino acids. Trimming removed 2 bases at V and 4 bases at J, with 11 bases between. Germline values: CDR1 MNHEY, CDR2 SVGAGI.

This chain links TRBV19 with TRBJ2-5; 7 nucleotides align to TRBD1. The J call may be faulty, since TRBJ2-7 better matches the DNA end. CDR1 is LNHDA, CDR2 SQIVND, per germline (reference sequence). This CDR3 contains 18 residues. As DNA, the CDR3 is TGTGCCAGTAGTATGAGGTCTCAACTCCGGGACAGTCCCTACGAGCAGTACTTC. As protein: CASSMRSQLRDSPYEQYF.

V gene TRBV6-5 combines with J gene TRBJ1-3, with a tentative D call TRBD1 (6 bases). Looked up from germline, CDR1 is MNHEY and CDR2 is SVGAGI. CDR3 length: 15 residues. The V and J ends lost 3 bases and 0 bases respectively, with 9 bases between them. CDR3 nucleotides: TGTGCCAGCAGTTATACAGGGCCCTCTGGAAACACCATATATTTT. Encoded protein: CASSYTGPSGNTIYF.

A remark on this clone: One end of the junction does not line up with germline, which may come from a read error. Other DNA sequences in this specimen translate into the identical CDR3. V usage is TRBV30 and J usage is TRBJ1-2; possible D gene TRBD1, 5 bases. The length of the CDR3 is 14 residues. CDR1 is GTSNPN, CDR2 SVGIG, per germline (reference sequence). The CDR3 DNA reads TGTGCCTGGAGTAGGGGTAGGCGAGAGAATGGTTACACCTTC. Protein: CAWSRGRRENGYTF.

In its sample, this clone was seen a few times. The CDR3 DNA reads TGTGCCACCCGGACAGGGGGCAAAGGGGAGCTGTTTTTT. Translated, it gives CATRTGGKGELFF. This rearrangement joins TRBV19 to TRBJ2-2; TRBD1 agrees at 11 bases. Germline-derived CDR1 and CDR2 are LNHDA and SQIVND (reference sequence). Trimming at V came to 10 bases and at J to 8 bases, leaving 6 bases not matched to a gene. The CDR3 covers 13 residues.

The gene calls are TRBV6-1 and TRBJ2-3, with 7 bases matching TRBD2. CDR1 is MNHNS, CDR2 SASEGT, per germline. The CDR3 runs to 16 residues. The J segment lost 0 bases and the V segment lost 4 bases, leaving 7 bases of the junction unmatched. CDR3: CASSGLAGVSTDTQYF. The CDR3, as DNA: TGTGCCAGCAGTGGCCTGGCGGGAGTGAGCACAGATACGCAGTATTTT.

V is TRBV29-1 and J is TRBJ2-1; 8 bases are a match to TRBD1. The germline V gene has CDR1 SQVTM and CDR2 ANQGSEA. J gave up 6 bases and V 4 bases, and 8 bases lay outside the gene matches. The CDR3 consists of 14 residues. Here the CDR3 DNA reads TGCAGCGTTGCTCAGACAGGGGTGGGCAATGAGCAGTTCTTC. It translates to CSVAQTGVGNEQFF.

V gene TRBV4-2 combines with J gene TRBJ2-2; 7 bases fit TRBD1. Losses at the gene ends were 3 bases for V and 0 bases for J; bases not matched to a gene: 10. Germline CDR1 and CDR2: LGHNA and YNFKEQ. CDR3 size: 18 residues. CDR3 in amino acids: CASSQGTLGQANTGELFF. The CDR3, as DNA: TGTGCCAGCAGCCAGGGGACGCTTGGACAGGCGAACACCGGGGAGCTGTTTTTT.

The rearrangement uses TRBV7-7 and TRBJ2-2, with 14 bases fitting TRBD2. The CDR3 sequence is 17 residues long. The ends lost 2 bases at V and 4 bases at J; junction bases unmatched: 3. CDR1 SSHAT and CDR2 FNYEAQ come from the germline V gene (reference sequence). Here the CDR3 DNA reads TGTGCCAGCAGCTTACGACTAGCGGGAGGGCCCACCGGGGAGCTGTTTTTT. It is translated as CASSLRLAGGPTGELFF.

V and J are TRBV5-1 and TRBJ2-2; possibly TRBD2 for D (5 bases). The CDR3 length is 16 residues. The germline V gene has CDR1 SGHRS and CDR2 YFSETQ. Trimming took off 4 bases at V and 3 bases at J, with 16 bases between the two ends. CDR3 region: CASSLGLADDTGELFF. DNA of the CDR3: TGCGCCAGCAGCCTCGGGCTAGCCGATGACACCGGGGAGCTGTTTTTT.

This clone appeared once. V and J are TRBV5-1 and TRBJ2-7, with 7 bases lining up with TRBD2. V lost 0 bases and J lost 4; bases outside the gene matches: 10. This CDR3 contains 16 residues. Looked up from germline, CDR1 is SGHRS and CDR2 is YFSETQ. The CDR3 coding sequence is TGCGCCAGCAGCTTGGTTGCTAACGGGAGGACATACGAGCAGTACTTC. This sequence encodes CASSLVANGRTYEQYF.

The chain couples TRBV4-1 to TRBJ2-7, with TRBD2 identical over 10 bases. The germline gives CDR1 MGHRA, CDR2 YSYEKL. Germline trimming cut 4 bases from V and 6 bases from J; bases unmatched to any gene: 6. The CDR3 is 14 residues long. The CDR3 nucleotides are TGCGCCAGCAGCCGCCTAGCGGGAGTGGGCGAGCAGTACTTC. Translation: CASSRLAGVGEQYF.